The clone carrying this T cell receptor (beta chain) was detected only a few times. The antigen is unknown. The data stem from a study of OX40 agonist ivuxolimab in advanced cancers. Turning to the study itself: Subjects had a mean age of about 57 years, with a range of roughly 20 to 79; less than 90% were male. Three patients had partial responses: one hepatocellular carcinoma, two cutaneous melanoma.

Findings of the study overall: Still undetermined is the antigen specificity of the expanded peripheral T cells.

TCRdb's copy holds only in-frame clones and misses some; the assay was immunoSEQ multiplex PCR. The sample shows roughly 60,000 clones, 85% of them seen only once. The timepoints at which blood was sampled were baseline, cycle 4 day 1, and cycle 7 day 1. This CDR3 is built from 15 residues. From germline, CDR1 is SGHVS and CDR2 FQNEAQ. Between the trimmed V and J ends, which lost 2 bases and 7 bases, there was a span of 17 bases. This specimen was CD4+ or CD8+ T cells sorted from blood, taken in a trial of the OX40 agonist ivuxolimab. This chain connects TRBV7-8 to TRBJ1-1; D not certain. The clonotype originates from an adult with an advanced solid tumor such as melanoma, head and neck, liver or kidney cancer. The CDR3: CASSLMAPSGNEAFF. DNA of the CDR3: TGTGCCAGCAGCTTAATGGCCCCGTCGGGAAATGAAGCTTTCTTT.